This T cell receptor (beta chain) was captured by sequencing in a study of beta chain features in type 1 diabetes (dated by TCRdb to the late 2010s). Some background on the complete study: Mean age, gender distribution, total cell number and subset yield did not differ between patients and healthy donors. The study compared the TCRB repertoires of sorted circulating CD4+ T cell subsets in recently diagnosed type 1 diabetes patients with those in matched healthy donors. Naive and central memory subsets were obtained from all 30 or so donors, but regulatory and stem cell-like memory subsets were isolated from only 8 patients and roughly eight healthy donors. A total of 107,917,701 sorted cells were examined across all samples, and a strong correlation was observed between cell number per subset and RNA yield.

A single peripheral blood draw of roughly 0.11 L on average was collected from each donor into heparinised tubes. A BD FACSAria II was used to sort naive, central memory, regulatory and stem cell-like memory CD4+ T cells with a panel that included CD45RO, CCR7, CD25, CD127, CD95 and CD27. A purity above 98% was achieved for all sorted populations. PBMCs were isolated right away by Lymphoprep density gradient centrifugation and were stained directly, without culture. So that batch effects would be minimized, each experiment stained and sorted samples in pairs, pairing one healthy donor with one patient. As for this clone: No antigen is known for it. The sample holds no much larger clone one base away, and base qualities are not on file.

All of the isolated RNA was reverse transcribed with the High Capacity cDNA Reverse Transcription Kit, so expressed TCRB transcripts were sequenced. Naive, central memory and regulatory T cell samples underwent deep immunoSEQ sequencing, averaging around 3.7 million total reads per sample. Sorted cells were lysed in RLT buffer and RNA was extracted with DNase-treated RNeasy Micro or Mini kits, depending on cell number. Each cell subset was processed on its own to prevent cross-contamination, while patient and healthy donor samples were processed together. Using the immunoSEQ multiplex PCR, TCRB sequences were amplified from cDNA into 87-bp fragments spanning the CDR3 region. The amplicons were sequenced using the Illumina HiSeq platform. As for the original processing: PCR bias was computationally corrected using synthetic template baselines, reads within Hamming distance 2 were collapsed, and singletons that could not be merged were discarded. Reads were aligned against IMGT so that V, D and J genes, CDR3 length and insertions or deletions at six rearrangement sites could be assigned. Within each subset, clonotype counts were normalized to sorted cell number, and only after that were true diversity and Gini coefficients computed with the tcR R package. The overlap coefficient, calculated on TCRB nucleotide sequences, was used to quantify repertoire sharing. Out-of-frame TCRB sequences from naive cells were analyzed to stand in for the pre-selection repertoire. TCRdb's version of the immuneACCESS table is confined to in-frame rearrangements and falls short of the full clone set. An unresolved V gene accounts for under half of the shortfall where checked; the remainder is of unknown origin. That table supplies the V and J calls and clone size; D and trimming were determined from the DNA. Counted in this sample were around 710,000 clones; around 12% of them appeared once. The ten largest clonotypes hold approximately 0.11% of the sample.

Study-level results and caveats: A moderate but significant shortening of TCRB CDR3 length was observed in type 1 diabetes patients in all four CD4+ subsets. At VDJ recombination sites, type 1 diabetes patients had fewer insertions and more deleted nucleotides, which implies abnormalities in thymic rearrangement. The naive, central memory and regulatory TCRB repertoires appeared to resemble one another more closely among patients than among healthy donors. Because cDNA was sequenced instead of genomic DNA, highly expressing activated cells could be over-represented, though the groups showed no difference in activation or CD3 levels. PCR might favor shorter templates, but patient and control samples were amplified and corrected together, so any skew would affect both groups equally. Because the HLA sub-analyses included only small numbers of individuals, any influence of HLA type on TCRB rearrangement was left unresolved.

The clonotype comes from a man aged 30 to 45 with type 1 diabetes. Sequencing was done on a sample of naive CD4+ T cells from blood. The cell subset or site label of this sample denotes: true naive CD4+ T cells.

CDR3 protein: CASSPLGELNYGYTF. In nucleotides, the sequence is TGTGCCAGCAGCCCCCTGGGAGAATTGAACTATGGCTACACCTTC. The V and J genes are TRBV9 and TRBJ1-2; too little of a D gene remains to name it. The trim is 4 bases for V and 2 bases for J, with a gap of 15 bases between the germline ends. The CDR3, from cysteine to phenylalanine, totals 15 residues. Only the CDR3 DNA stays, 45 bases, in frame from base 1. CDR1 SGDLS and CDR2 YYNGEE were looked up in the germline V gene.